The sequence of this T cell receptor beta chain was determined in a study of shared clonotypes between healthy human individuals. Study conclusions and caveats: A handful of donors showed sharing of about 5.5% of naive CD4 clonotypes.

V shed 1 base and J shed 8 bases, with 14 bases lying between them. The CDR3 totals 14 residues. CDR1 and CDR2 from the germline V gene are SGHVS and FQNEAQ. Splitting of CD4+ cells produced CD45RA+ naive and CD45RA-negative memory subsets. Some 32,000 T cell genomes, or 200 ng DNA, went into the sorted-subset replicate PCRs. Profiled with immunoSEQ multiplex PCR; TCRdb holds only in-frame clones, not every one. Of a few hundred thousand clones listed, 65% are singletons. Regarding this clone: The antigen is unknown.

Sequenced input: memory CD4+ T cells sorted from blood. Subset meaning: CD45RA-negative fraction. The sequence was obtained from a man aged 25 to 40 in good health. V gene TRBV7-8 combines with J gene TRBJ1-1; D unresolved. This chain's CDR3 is CASSLGGGSGEAFF. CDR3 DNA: TGTGCCAGCAGCTTAGGGGGAGGGTCCGGAGAAGCTTTCTTT. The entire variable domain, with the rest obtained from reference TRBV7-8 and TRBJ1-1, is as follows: GAGVSQSPRYKVAKRGQDVALRCDPISGHVSLFWYQQALGQGPEFLTYFQNEAQLDKSGLPSDRFFAERPEGSVSTLKIQRTQQEDSAVYLCASSLGGGSGEAFFGQGTRLTVV.